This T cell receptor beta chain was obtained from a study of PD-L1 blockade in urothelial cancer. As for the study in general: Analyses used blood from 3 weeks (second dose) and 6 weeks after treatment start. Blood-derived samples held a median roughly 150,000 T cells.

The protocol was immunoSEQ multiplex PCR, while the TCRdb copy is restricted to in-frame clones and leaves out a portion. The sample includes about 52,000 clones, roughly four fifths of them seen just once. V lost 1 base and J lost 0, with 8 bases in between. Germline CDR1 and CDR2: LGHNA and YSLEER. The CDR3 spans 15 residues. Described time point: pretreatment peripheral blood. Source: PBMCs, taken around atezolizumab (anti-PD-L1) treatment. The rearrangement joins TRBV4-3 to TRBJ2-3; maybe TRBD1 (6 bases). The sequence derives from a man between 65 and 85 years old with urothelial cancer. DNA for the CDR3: TGCGCCAGCAGCCAAGGGCAGGGGAGCACAGATACGCAGTATTTT. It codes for CASSQGQGSTDTQYF.